This TCR beta chain was identified during a study of T cell changes during pregnancy in multiple sclerosis. With 2 bases removed from V and 6 bases from J, the gap between germline ends came to 16 bases. The CDR3 is 15 amino acids. Per the germline V gene, CDR1 is MNHEY and CDR2 is SVGAGI. Repertoires were generated with immunoSEQ multiplex PCR, while TCRdb's copy carries only in-frame clones and drops some. The table records around 12,000 clones, 86% of them present only once. The table lists this clone with a count of one. The rearrangement joins TRBV6-5 to TRBJ1-2; D perhaps matches TRBD1 (5 bases). Material: CD8+ T cells from peripheral blood mononuclear cells, obtained in the second trimester of pregnancy. This TCR was recovered from a female donor in good health, enrolled as a control in a pregnancy study. In DNA, the CDR3 is TGTGCCAGCAGTTACCTTCCCCCGGGGGTCCATGGCTACACCTTC. As protein: CASSYLPPGVHGYTF.